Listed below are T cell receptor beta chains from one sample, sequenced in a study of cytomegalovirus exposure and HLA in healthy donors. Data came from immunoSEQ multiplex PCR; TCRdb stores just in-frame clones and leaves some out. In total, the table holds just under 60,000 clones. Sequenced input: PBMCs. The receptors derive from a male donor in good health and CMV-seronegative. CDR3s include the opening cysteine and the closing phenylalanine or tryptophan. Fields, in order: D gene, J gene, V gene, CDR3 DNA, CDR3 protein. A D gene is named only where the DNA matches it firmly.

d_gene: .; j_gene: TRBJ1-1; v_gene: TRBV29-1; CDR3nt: TGCAGCGTCCGACTCCGAAGGGGTGGCACTGAAGCTTTCTTT; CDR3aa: CSVRLRRGGTEAFF
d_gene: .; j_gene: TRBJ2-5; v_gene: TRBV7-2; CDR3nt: TGTGCCAGCAGCTCCCCTCGCAGGGTCCCCCAAGAGACCCAGTACTTC; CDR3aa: CASSSPRRVPQETQYF
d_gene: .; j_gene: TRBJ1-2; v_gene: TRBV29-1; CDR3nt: TGCAGCGTTGGTGACAAGCATGGCTACACCTTC; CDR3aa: CSVGDKHGYTF
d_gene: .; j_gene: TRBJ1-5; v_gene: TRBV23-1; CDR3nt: TGCGCCAGACCCGAAAGGGGAAGTCAGCCCCAGCATTTT; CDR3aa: CARPERGSQPQHF
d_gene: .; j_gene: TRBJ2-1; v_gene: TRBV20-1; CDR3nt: TGCAGTGCTAGAGTCTTCAATGAGCAGTTCTTC; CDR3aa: CSARVFNEQFF
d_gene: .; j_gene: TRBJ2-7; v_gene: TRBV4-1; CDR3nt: TGCGCCAGCAGCCAAGATAACCGGTACGAGCAGTACTTC; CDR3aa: CASSQDNRYEQYF
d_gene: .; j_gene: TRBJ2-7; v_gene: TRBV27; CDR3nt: TGTGCCAGCAGTTTATCGGGTAGTCCTAGGTCCTACGAGCAGTACTTC; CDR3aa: CASSLSGSPRSYEQYF
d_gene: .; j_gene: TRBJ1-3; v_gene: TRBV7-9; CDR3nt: TGTGCCAGCAGAGCCGAGGGGGCTGGAAACACCATATATTTT; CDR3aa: CASRAEGAGNTIYF
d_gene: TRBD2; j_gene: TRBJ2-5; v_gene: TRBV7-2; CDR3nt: TGTGCCAGCAGCATCGACGGGGGGGGAGGAGAGACCCAGTACTTC; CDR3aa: CASSIDGGGGETQYF
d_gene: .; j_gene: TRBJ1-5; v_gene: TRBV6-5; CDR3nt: TGTGCCAGCAGTCGGACACGGAGTCTCGATCAGCCCCAGCATTTT; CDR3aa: CASSRTRSLDQPQHF
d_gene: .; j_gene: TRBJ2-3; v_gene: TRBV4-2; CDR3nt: TGTGCCGTCCGGGACACATCCACAGATACGCAGTATTTT; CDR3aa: CAVRDTSTDTQYF
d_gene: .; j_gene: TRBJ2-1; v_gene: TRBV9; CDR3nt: TGTGCCAGCAGCGTAATCGGCGGGTCCGACAATGAGCAGTTCTTC; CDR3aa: CASSVIGGSDNEQFF
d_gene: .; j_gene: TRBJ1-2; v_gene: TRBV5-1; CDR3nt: TGCGCCAGCAGCATGTTGGGGGCTGGCTATGGCTACACCTTC; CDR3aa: CASSMLGAGYGYTF
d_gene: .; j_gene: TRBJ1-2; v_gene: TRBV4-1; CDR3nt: TGCGCCAGCAGCCAAAGGCCTGAGGGAGGAAACTATGGCTACACCTTC; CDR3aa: CASSQRPEGGNYGYTF
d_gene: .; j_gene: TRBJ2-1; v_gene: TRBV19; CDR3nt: TGTGCCAGTAGTATCTCGGGACTCTCCTACAATGAGCAGTTCTTC; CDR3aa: CASSISGLSYNEQFF
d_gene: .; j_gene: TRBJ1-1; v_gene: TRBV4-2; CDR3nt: TGTGCCAGCAGCCAAGAATCTAACACTGAAGCTTTCTTT; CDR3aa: CASSQESNTEAFF
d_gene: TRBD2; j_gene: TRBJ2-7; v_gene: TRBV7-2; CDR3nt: TGTGCCAGCAGCCTCTCCTCCGGGACTAGCGGGGTATACGAGCAGTACTTC; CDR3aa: CASSLSSGTSGVYEQYF
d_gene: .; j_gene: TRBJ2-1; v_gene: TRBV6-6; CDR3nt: TGTGCCAGCAATCCAACAGGGCCCGACAATGAGCAGTTCTTC; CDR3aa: CASNPTGPDNEQFF
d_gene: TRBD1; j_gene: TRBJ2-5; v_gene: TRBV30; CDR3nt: TGTGCCTGGACGACAGGGAGTTGGGAGACCCAGTACTTC; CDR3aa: CAWTTGSWETQYF
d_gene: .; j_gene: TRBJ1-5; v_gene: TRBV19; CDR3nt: TGTGCCAGTAGTATCGGGGGGGGGATCAGCAATCAGCCCCAGCATTTT; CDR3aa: CASSIGGGISNQPQHF
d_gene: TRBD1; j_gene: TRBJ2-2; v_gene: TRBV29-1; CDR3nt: TGCAGCGTTGACCTCGGGCTAGGGGGCTACGGGGGGGAGCTGTTTTTT; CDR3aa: CSVDLGLGGYGGELFF
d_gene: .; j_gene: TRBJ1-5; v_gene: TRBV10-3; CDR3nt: TGTGCCATCAGTGATGAGGGGGTTAGCAATCAGCCCCAGCATTTT; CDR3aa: CAISDEGVSNQPQHF
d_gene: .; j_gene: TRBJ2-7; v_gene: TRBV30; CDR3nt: TGTGCCTGGAGTGCTACCATTATCGGTAGCGGCGAGCAGTACTTC; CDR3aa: CAWSATIIGSGEQYF
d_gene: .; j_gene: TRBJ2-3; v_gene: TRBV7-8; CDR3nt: TGTGCCAGCAGCACCCTTAGCGGAGTTGGGACAGATACGCAGTATTTT; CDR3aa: CASSTLSGVGTDTQYF
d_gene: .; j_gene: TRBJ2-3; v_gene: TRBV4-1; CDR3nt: TGCGCCAGCAGCCATCTGGGGGCCAGCACAGATACGCAGTATTTT; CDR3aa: CASSHLGASTDTQYF
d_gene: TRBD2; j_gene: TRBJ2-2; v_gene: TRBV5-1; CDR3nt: TGCGCCAGCAGCCCATCTAGCGGGGGTACGAGCACCGGGGAGCTGTTTTTT; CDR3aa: CASSPSSGGTSTGELFF
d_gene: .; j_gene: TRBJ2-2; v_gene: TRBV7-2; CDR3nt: TGTGCCAGCGGAGCGCTGACGACCGGGGAGCTGTTTTTT; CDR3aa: CASGALTTGELFF
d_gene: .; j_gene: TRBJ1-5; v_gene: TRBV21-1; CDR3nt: TGTGCCAGCAGCAGACACAGGGGCCAGAGTTGCAATCAGCCCCAGCATTTT; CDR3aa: CASSRHRGQSCNQPQHF
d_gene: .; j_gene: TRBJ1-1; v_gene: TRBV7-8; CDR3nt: TGTGCCAGCACGGACCGGGGGGTAAAAACTGAAGCTTTCTTT; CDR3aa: CASTDRGVKTEAFF
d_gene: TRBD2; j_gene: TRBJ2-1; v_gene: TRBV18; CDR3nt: TGTGCCAGCTCACCACCGAGCCTAGCGGGGGCCCCCCATGAGCAGTTCTTC; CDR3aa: CASSPPSLAGAPHEQFF
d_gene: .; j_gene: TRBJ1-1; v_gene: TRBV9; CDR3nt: TGTGCCAGCAGCGTGTCTCCGGGGGGAGACACTGAAGCTTTCTTT; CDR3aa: CASSVSPGGDTEAFF
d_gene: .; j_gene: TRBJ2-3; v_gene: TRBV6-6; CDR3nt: TGTGCCAGCACATCGGGGGAGTCTACAGATACGCAGTATTTT; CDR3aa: CASTSGESTDTQYF
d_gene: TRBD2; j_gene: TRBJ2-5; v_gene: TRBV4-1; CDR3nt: TGCGCCAGCAGCCAAGGAAGGGGGTCCCGGCTAGCGGGCGACTCTCAAGAGACCCAGTACTTC; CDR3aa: CASSQGRGSRLAGDSQETQYF
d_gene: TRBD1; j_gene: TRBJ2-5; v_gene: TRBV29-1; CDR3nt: TGCAGCGTAAGACAGGGTCAAGAGACCCAGTACTTC; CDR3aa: CSVRQGQETQYF
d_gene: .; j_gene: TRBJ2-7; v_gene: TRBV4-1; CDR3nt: TGCGCCAGCAGCCACCCAGTCAGGGGCAAGCCGGGGGAGCAGTACTTC; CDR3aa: CASSHPVRGKPGEQYF
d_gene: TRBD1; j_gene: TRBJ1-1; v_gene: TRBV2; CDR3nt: TGTGCTTCTTCCGGGACAGAGCCTGAAGCTTTCTTT; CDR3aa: CASSGTEPEAFF
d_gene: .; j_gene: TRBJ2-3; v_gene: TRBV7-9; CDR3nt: TGTGCCAGCAGCTCCTACGTGGTTAGCACAGATACGCAGTATTTT; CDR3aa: CASSSYVVSTDTQYF
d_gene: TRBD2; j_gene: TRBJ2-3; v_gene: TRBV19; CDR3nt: TGTGCCAGTACCCTCGTAGGGGGTCCGGGAGGGGATACGCAGTATTTT; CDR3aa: CASTLVGGPGGDTQYF
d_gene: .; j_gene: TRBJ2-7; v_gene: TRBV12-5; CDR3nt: TGTGCTAGTGGTTTGAACCCTCAGGGCCCACAGAAAAGGTACGAGCAGTACTTC; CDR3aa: CASGLNPQGPQKRYEQYF
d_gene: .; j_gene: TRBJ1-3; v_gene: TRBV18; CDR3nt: TGTGCCGGCAAAGAGGGTTCTGGAAACACCATATATTTT; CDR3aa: CAGKEGSGNTIYF
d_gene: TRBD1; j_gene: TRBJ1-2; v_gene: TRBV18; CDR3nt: TGTGCCAGCTCCCCCGGGACAGACCTCTATGGCTACACCTTC; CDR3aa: CASSPGTDLYGYTF
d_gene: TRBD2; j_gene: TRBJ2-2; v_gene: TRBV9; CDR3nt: TGTGCCAGCAACTCCGGGAGGACCGGGGAGCTGTTTTTT; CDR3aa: CASNSGRTGELFF
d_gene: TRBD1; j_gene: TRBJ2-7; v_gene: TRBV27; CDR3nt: TGTGCCAGCAGTCGCCGGGACAGGGGCGCCTACGAGCAGTACTTC; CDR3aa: CASSRRDRGAYEQYF
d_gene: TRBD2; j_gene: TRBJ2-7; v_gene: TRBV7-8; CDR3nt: TGTGCCAGCAGCCCCGGGACTAGCGGTATATACGAGCAGTACTTC; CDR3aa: CASSPGTSGIYEQYF
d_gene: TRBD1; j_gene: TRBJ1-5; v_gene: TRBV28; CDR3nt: TGTGCCAGCAGCCCCGGACAGGGCGGCCAGCCCCAGCATTTT; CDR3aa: CASSPGQGGQPQHF
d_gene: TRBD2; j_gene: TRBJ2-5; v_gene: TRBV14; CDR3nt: TGTGCCAGCAGCCCGCTACTAGCGGGGGGACAAGAGACCCAGTACTTC; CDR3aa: CASSPLLAGGQETQYF
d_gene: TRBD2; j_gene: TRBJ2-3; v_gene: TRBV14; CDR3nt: TGTGCCAGCAGCCAAGGGATACTAGCGGGAGGCACAGATACGCAGTATTTT; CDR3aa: CASSQGILAGGTDTQYF
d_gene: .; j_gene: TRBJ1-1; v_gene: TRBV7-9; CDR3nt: TGTGCCAGCAGCCCCTCGGGGGGCGATGAAGCTTTCTTT; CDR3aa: CASSPSGGDEAFF
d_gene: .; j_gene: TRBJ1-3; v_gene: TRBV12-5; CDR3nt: TGTGCTAGTGGTTTGGCAGGGGCCTCTGGAAACAACATATATTTT; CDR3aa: CASGLAGASGNNIYF
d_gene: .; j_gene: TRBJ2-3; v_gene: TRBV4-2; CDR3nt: TGTGCCAGCAGCCAAGGGGGGGAGCCTTTCGCAGATAAGCAGTATTTT; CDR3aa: CASSQGGEPFADKQYF
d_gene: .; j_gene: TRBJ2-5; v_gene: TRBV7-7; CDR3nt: TGTGCTAGCAGCTTGACCGGGAGCCAAGAGACCCAGTACTTC; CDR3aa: CASSLTGSQETQYF
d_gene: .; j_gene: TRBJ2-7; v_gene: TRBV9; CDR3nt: TGTGCCAGCAGCGTAGATGTCAACTCCTACGAGCAGTACTTC; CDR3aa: CASSVDVNSYEQYF
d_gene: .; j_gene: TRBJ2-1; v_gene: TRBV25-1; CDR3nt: TGTGCCAGCAGTGAGACAGGCGTAAGGCAGTTCTTC; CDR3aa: CASSETGVRQFF
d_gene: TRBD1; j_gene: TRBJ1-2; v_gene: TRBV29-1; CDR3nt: TGCAGCGTTCCGACCCAGGACAGGGGAGATGGCTACACCTTC; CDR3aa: CSVPTQDRGDGYTF
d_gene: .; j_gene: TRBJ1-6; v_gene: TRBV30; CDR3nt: TGTGCCTGGAGTGTATCCGGGGGGCTCTATTCACCCCTCCACTTT; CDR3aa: CAWSVSGGLYSPLHF
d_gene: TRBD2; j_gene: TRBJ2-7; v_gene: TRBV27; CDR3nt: TGTGCCACCTTGTTCGGAGGGACTAGCGTTGCCTACGAGCAGTACTTC; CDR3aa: CATLFGGTSVAYEQYF
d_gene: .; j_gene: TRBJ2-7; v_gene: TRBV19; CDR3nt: TGTGCCAGTAGCACGGTAAGAGGAGTGTACGAGCAGTACTTC; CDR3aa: CASSTVRGVYEQYF
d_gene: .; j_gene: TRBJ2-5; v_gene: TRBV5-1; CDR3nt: TGCGCCAGCAGCTTGGGTACAGGGCGGGAGACCCAGTACTTC; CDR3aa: CASSLGTGRETQYF
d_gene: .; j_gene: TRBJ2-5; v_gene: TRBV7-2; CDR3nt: TGTGCCAGCAGCTTACCCCCGCAGGCCCCCCAAGAGACCCAGTACTTC; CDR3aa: CASSLPPQAPQETQYF
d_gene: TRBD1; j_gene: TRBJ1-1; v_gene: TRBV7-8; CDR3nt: TGTGCCAGCAGCCCCGACAGGGTTTGGGCCACTGAAGCTTTCTTT; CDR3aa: CASSPDRVWATEAFF